These 23 T cell receptor beta chains originate from one sample sequenced in a study of cytomegalovirus exposure and HLA in healthy donors. In the PCR, 60 Vbeta and 13 Jbeta primers were used. Libraries were prepared by immunoSEQ multiplex PCR; TCRdb keeps only in-frame clonotypes and omits some of them. The table records fewer than 100,000 clones, around 77% of them present only once. Sequenced material: PBMCs. The receptors shown here come from a man aged 35-49 years in good health and CMV-seronegative.

The chain employs TRBV30 and TRBJ1-1; possible D gene TRBD1, 5 bases. The germline V and J ends were trimmed by 2 bases and 5 bases, with 12 bases remaining between them. The germline gives CDR1 GTSNPN, CDR2 SVGIG (reference sequence). The CDR3 runs 13 residues. This CDR3 is CAWSRQSQTEAFF. The CDR3 region has the DNA TGTGCCTGGAGTAGACAGTCGCAGACTGAAGCTTTCTTT.

The chain is built from TRBV19 and TRBJ2-7; the D gene is possibly TRBD2 (6 bases). Germline CDR1 is LNHDA and CDR2 is SQIVND (reference sequence). CDR3 size: 13 residues. V was pared by 5 bases and J by 2 bases, with 10 bases between. CDR3 region: CASSSGETYEQYF. CDR3 DNA sequence: TGTGCCAGTAGTTCGGGAGAGACCTACGAGCAGTACTTC.

The V gene is TRBV30, the J gene TRBJ2-4; TRBD2 might be the D (6 bases). Germline V gene data show CDR1 as GTSNPN and CDR2 as SVGIG (reference sequence). CDR3 length: 13 residues. The V gene lost 8 bases and the J gene lost 0 bases, with 11 bases spanning the gap. CDR3 bases: TGTGCCCAGGCCGGGGGAGCCAAAAACATTCAGTACTTC. Translating gives CAQAGGAKNIQYF.

The V call is TRBV27, the J call TRBJ2-7; 11 nucleotides align to TRBD2. Germline V gene sequence: CDR1 MNHEY, CDR2 SMNVEV (reference sequence). This CDR3 is 16 amino acids long. Germline trimming cut 4 bases from V and 4 bases from J; bases unmatched to any gene: 9. CDR3 DNA sequence: TGTGCCAGCAGTTCCTCTTGGACTAGCGGGCTTTACGAGCAGTACTTC. It is translated as CASSSSWTSGLYEQYF.

This chain uses TRBV13 with TRBJ2-2, with 9 bases lining up with TRBD1. This CDR3 region has 16 residues. In germline, CDR1 is PRHDT, CDR2 FYEKMQ (reference sequence). V trimming: 4 bases; J trimming: 2 bases; junction bases outside the gene matches: 5. The CDR3 sequence: CASSYGTGLNTGELFF. CDR3 bases: TGTGCCAGCAGCTACGGGACAGGGCTAAACACCGGGGAGCTGTTTTTT.

The chain uses TRBV19 and TRBJ2-7, with TRBD1 matching 8 bases. J was trimmed by 3 bases and V by 1 base; bases with no gene match: 8. Germline CDR1 is LNHDA and CDR2 is SQIVND (reference sequence). The CDR3 contains 16 residues. The CDR3 sequence is CASSIATGTGFYEQYF. CDR3 nucleotide sequence: TGTGCCAGTAGTATAGCTACCGGGACAGGCTTCTACGAGCAGTACTTC.

V gene TRBV19 combines with J gene TRBJ1-1; D ambiguous. CDR1 LNHDA and CDR2 SQIVND come from the germline V gene (reference sequence). V was clipped by 2 bases and J by 0 bases, with 10 bases between them. CDR3 size: 15 residues. The CDR3 region is CASSIPAGLNTEAFF. CDR3 bases: TGTGCCAGTAGTATACCGGCGGGCTTGAACACTGAAGCTTTCTTT.

The J gene is TRBJ1-1, the V gene TRBV2; D may be TRBD1 (5 bases). Looked up from germline, CDR1 is SNHLY and CDR2 is FYNNEI. V gave up 7 bases and J gave up 1 base, with 22 bases separating them. The CDR3 sequence is 17 residues long. The CDR3 is CASTRGVRRIRNTEAFF. For the CDR3, the DNA is TGTGCCAGCACTCGGGGGGTGAGGAGAATTCGGAACACTGAAGCTTTCTTT.

A few counts support this clone. The CDR3 here is CASSESSKRTGSYNEQFF. The CDR3 region has the DNA TGCGCCAGCAGTGAATCAAGTAAGAGGACAGGGTCTTACAATGAGCAGTTCTTC. This rearrangement joins TRBV10-1 to TRBJ2-1, with 8 bases identical to TRBD1. With V trimmed by 3 bases and J by 4 bases, 14 bases remained unmatched. This CDR3 spans 18 amino acids. The germline CDR1 and CDR2 sequences are WNHNN and SYGVQD (reference sequence).

The DNA of the CDR3 is TGTGCCAGCAGCTTGGCACTAGCGGGAGGTAGAACCGAGCAGTACTTC. This gives the protein CASSLALAGGRTEQYF. The V gene is TRBV5-4, the J gene TRBJ2-5, with TRBD2 matching over 12 bases. Judging by the DNA end, TRBJ2-7 fits better; the J call may be wrong. The length of the CDR3 is 16 residues. Germline V gives CDR1 SGHNT, CDR2 YYREEE (reference sequence).

The rearrangement joins TRBV5-1 to TRBJ1-2; D not resolved. Germline values: CDR1 SGHRS, CDR2 YFSETQ. Between the trimmed V and J ends, which lost 4 bases and 4 bases, there was a span of 14 bases. This CDR3 has 14 amino acids. The CDR3 sequence: CASSLDHQRYGYTF. The CDR3 nucleotides read TGCGCCAGCAGCCTGGACCACCAGCGCTATGGCTACACCTTC.

The gene calls are TRBV14 and TRBJ1-1; a possible D gene is TRBD1 (5 bases). The V and J ends lost 0 bases and 1 base respectively, with 9 bases between them. Germline V gene lookup returns CDR1 SGHDN and CDR2 FVKESK. The CDR3 length is 15 residues. CDR3 in DNA: TGTGCCAGCAGCCAAGACACAGGACCGAACACTGAAGCTTTCTTT. It translates to CASSQDTGPNTEAFF.

The chain combines TRBV5-4 with TRBJ2-5, with 9 bases matching TRBD1. Germline V gene sequence: CDR1 SGHNT, CDR2 YYREEE (reference sequence). CDR3 length equals 15 residues. The junction had 7 bases not matched to a gene; V was cut back by 4 bases and J by 3 bases. The CDR3 DNA reads as TGTGCCAGCAGCACCCAGGACAGGGGCGAAGAGACCCAGTACTTC. Its translation: CASSTQDRGEETQYF.

The V call is TRBV10-3, the J call TRBJ1-1, with no clear D. Germline V gene lookup returns CDR1 ENHRY and CDR2 SYGVKD. Trimming pared 2 bases from V and 7 bases from J, leaving 14 bases between. This CDR3 is built from 14 residues. The CDR3 loop reads CAISETPLSGEAFF. The CDR3 DNA reads TGTGCCATCAGTGAGACCCCGCTTTCGGGTGAAGCTTTCTTT.

The V call is TRBV5-4, the J call TRBJ1-1; possibly TRBD1 for D (6 bases). Germline values: CDR1 SGHNT, CDR2 YYREEE (reference sequence). Trimming cost V 4 bases and J 4 bases, with 11 bases left between them. The CDR3 runs to 13 residues. The CDR3 loop reads CASSRTGSTEAFF. The CDR3 DNA is TGTGCCAGCAGCAGAACAGGGTCCACTGAAGCTTTCTTT.

J is TRBJ1-2 and V is TRBV5-5, with a possible D match to TRBD1 (5 bases). The CDR3 runs 15 residues. Germline V lookup: CDR1 SGHKS, CDR2 YYEKEE (reference sequence). The ends were cut back, 0 bases at V and 3 bases at J, with 12 bases in the middle. CDR3 nucleotide sequence: TGTGCCAGCAGCTTGGAGGAGGGGTGGGACTATGGCTACACCTTC. It yields the protein CASSLEEGWDYGYTF. Complete variable domain (other parts from reference TRBV5-5 and TRBJ1-2): DAGVTQSPTHLIKTRGQQVTLRCSPISGHKSVSWYQQVLGQGPQFIFQYYEKEERGRGNFPDRFSARQFPNYSSELNVNALLLGDSALYLCASSLEEGWDYGYTFGSGTRLTVV.

This clone came up a few times. The chain employs TRBV10-3 and TRBJ1-1; TRBD1 matches at 7 bases. CDR3 length equals 13 residues. V dropped 4 bases and J dropped 1; count of bases not matched to a gene: 0. Germline CDR1 is ENHRY and CDR2 is SYGVKD. The CDR3 bases are TGTGCCATCAGTGGACAGGGGAACACTGAAGCTTTCTTT. Its translation: CAISGQGNTEAFF.

The rearrangement uses TRBV30 and TRBJ1-5, with D possibly TRBD1 on 5 matching bases. V was shortened by 3 bases and J by 3 bases, with 12 bases between the two germline ends. This CDR3 contains 14 residues. From germline, CDR1 is GTSNPN and CDR2 SVGIG (reference sequence). For the CDR3, the DNA is TGTGCCTGGAGGGACGCAGGGATCAATCAGCCCCAGCATTTT. It is translated as CAWRDAGINQPQHF.

The V call is TRBV5-1, the J call TRBJ2-4; D might be TRBD1 (6 bases). CDR3 length: 14 residues. Trimming pared 3 bases from V and 8 bases from J, leaving 15 bases between. Germline assignment: CDR1 SGHRS and CDR2 YFSETQ. CDR3 region: CASSSLPSGDIQYF. The CDR3 nucleotides are TGCGCCAGCAGCTCCCTTCCATCAGGGGACATTCAGTACTTC. Filled out from reference TRBV5-1 and TRBJ2-4, the complete variable domain reads KAGVTQTPRYLIKTRGQQVTLSCSPISGHRSVSWYQQTPGQGLQFLFEYFSETQRNKGNFPGRFSGRQFSNSRSEMNVSTLELGDSALYLCASSSLPSGDIQYFGAGTRLSVL.

This chain links TRBV5-4 with TRBJ2-5; D remains ambiguous. From germline, CDR1 is SGHNT and CDR2 YYREEE (reference sequence). V was cut by 0 bases and J by 1 base, with 10 bases left in between. This CDR3 contains 15 residues. DNA of the CDR3: TGTGCCAGCAGCTTGGGGAGAGGCGTCCAAGAGACCCAGTACTTC. Translation: CASSLGRGVQETQYF.

The V and J genes are TRBV29-1 and TRBJ2-2; D might be TRBD1 (5 bases). Deletions cut 6 bases from V and 0 bases from J, with 11 bases between. The CDR3 has 14 amino acids. Germline V gene lookup returns CDR1 SQVTM and CDR2 ANQGSEA. The CDR3 is CSVGDSSNTGELFF. The CDR3 DNA reads TGCAGCGTGGGCGACAGTTCGAACACCGGGGAGCTGTTTTTT.

This clone turned up a few times. The chain employs TRBV25-1 and TRBJ2-7; no clear D gene. The CDR3 length is 11 residues. Per germline, CDR1 MGHDK and CDR2 SYGVNS. Trimming cost V 5 bases and J 7 bases, with 9 bases left between them. The CDR3 region has the DNA TGTGCCAGCAGTTTCCTAATAGAGCAGTACTTC. Its protein product is CASSFLIEQYF.

The rearrangement uses TRBV6-5 and TRBJ1-2, with TRBD1 identical over 8 bases. The V segment lost 6 bases and the J segment 8 bases; nucleotides outside the gene matches: 11. CDR1 and CDR2 from the germline V gene are MNHEY and SVGAGI. The CDR3 extends over 14 amino acids. CDR3 DNA sequence: TGTGCCAGCAGGGGGCGGACAGGGCGTCTGGGCTACACCTTC. Its protein product is CASRGRTGRLGYTF.